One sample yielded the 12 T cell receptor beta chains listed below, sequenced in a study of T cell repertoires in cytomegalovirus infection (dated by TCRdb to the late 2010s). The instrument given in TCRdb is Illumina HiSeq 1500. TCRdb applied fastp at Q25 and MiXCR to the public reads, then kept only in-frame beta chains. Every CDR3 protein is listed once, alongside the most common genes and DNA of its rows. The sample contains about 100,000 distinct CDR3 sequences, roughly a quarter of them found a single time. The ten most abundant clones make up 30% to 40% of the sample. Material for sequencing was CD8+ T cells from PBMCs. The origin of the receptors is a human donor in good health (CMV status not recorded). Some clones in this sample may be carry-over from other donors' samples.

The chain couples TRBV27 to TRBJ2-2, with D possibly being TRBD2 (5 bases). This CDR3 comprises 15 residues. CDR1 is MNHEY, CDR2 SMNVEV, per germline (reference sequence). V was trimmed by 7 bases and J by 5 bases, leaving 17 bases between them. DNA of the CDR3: TGTGCCAGCAAGGTCGGGAAAGGGCAAACCGGGGAGCTGTTTTTT. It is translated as CASKVGKGQTGELFF.

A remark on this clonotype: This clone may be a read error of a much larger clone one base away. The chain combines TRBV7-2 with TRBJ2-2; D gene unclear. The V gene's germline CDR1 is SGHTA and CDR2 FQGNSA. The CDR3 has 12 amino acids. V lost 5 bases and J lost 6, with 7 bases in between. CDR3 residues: CASSAQAGELFF. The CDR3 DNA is TGTGCCAGCAGCGCCCAAGCCGGGGAGCTGTTTTTT.

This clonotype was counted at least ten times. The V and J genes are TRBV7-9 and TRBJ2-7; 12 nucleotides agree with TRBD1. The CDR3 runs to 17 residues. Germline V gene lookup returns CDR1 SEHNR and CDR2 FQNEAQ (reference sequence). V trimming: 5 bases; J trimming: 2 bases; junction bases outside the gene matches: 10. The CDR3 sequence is CASSKGGRDRGPYEQYF. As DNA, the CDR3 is TGTGCCAGCAGCAAAGGGGGCCGGGACAGGGGGCCCTACGAGCAGTACTTC.

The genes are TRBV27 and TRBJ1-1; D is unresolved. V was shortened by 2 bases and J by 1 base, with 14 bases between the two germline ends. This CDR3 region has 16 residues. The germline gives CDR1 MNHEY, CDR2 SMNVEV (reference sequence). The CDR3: CASSLGPGVGNTEAFF. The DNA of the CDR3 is TGTGCCAGCAGTTTAGGACCTGGGGTCGGGAACACTGAAGCTTTCTTT.

The CDR3 bases are TGTGCCAGCAGCCACCGGACAGGAACCACCTCCTACGAGCAGTACTTC. Residues: CASSHRTGTTSYEQYF. The chain links TRBV14 to TRBJ2-7; TRBD1 matches 7 bases. The CDR3 length is 16 residues. J lost 0 bases, V lost 3 bases, and 8 bases had no gene match. From germline, CDR1 is SGHDN and CDR2 FVKESK.

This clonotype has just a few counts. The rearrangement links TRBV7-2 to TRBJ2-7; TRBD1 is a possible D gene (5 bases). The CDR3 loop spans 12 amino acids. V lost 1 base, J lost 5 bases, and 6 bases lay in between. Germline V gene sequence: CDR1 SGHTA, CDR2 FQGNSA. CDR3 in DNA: TGTGCCAGCAGCTTAGGGGGCCACGAGCAGTACTTC. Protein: CASSLGGHEQYF.

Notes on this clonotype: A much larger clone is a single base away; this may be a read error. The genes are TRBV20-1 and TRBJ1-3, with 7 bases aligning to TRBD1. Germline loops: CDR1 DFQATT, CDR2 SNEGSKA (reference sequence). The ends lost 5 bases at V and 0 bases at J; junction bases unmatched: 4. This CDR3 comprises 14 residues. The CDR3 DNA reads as TGCAGTGCTGTGACAGGGCTCTCTGGAAACACCATATATTTT. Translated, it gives CSAVTGLSGNTIYF.

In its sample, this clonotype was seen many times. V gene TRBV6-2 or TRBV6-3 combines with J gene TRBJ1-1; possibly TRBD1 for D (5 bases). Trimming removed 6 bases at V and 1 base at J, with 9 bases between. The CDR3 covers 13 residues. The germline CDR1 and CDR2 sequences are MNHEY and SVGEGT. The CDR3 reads CASRSGGNTEAFF. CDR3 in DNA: TGTGCCAGCAGGTCGGGGGGGAACACTGAAGCTTTCTTT.

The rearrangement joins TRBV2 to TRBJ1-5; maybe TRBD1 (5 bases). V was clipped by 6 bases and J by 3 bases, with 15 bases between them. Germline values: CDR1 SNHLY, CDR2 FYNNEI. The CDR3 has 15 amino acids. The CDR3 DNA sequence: TGTGCCAGCAGCCAAGCGGGGGTGGCCAATCAGCCCCAGCATTTT. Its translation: CASSQAGVANQPQHF.

CDR3 nucleotides: TGTGCCAGCTACCCCCCATCCCCCGAGGGACCTCCTCACACCGGGGAGCTGTTTTTT. Its protein product is CASYPPSPEGPPHTGELFF. The V and J genes are TRBV5-5 and TRBJ2-2; D is possibly TRBD1 or TRBD2 (5 bases each). The CDR3 extends over 19 amino acids. Germline lookup yields CDR1 SGHKS and CDR2 YYEKEE (reference sequence). Trimming pared 7 bases from V and 3 bases from J, leaving 28 bases between.

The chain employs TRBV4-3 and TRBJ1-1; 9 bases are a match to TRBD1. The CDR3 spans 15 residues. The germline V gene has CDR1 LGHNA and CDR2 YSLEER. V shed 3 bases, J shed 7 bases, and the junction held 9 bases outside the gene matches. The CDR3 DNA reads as TGCGCCAGCAGCCAGGGGGGACAGGGCTCGATTGAAGCTTTCTTT. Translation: CASSQGGQGSIEAFF.

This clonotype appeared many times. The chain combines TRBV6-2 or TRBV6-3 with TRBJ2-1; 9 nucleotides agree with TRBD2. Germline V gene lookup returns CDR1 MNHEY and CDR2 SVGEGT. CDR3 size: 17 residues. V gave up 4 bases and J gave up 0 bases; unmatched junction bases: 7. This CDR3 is CASSSPSGKISYNEQFF. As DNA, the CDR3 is TGTGCCAGCAGTTCTCCTAGCGGGAAAATCTCCTACAATGAGCAGTTCTTC.